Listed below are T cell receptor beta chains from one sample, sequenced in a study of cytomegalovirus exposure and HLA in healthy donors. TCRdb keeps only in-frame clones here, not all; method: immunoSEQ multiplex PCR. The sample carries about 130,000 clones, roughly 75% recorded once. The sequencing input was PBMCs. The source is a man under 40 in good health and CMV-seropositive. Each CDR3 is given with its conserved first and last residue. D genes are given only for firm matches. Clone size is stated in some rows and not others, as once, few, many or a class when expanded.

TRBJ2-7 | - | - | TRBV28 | TGTGCCAGCAGTTTCAAGGCGACAGTCTCCTACGAGCAGTACTTC | CASSFKATVSYEQYF
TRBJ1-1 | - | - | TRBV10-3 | TGTGCCATCAGAAAAACAGGGTTTAATTCCGATAGCACTGAAGCTTTCTTT | CAIRKTGFNSDSTEAFF
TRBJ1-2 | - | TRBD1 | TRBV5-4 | TGTGCCAGCAGCTTGGTCTTCGGGCAGGGGGATGGCTACACCTTC | CASSLVFGQGDGYTF
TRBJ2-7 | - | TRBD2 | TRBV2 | TGTGCCAGCAGTGCAGTAGCGGGAGGATCCTACGAGCAGTACTTC | CASSAVAGGSYEQYF
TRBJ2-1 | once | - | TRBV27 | TGTGCCAGCAGTTTAGCTAGCGCCAGAAGTGAGCAGTTCTTC | CASSLASARSEQFF
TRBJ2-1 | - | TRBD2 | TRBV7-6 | TGTGCCAGCAGCAAAGAGACTAGCGGGAGGGACAATGAGCAGTTCTTC | CASSKETSGRDNEQFF
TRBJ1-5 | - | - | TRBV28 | TGTGCCAGCAGTCCTCGTGGAGGCAATCAGCCCCAGCATTTT | CASSPRGGNQPQHF
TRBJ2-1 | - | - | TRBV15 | TGTGCCACCAGCAGAGATCGAGTGAGCTCCTACAATGAGCAGTTCTTC | CATSRDRVSSYNEQFF
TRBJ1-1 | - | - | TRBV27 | TGTGCCAGCAGTTCGAGGACAGAAGCTTTCTTT | CASSSRTEAFF
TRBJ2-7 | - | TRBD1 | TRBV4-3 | TGCGCCAGCAGCCAAGGACAGGGGTTTTCCTACGAGCAGTACTTC | CASSQGQGFSYEQYF
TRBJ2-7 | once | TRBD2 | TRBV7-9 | TGTGCCAGCAGCTCCCCGACTAGCGACTCCTACGAGCAGTACTTC | CASSSPTSDSYEQYF
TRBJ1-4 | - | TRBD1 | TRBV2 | TGTGCCACGATACAGGGGGCAGTTAATGAAAAACTGTTTTTT | CATIQGAVNEKLFF
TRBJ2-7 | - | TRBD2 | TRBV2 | TGTGCCAGCAGTGAAGAGGCGGGAGGGCCCTACGAGCAGTACTTC | CASSEEAGGPYEQYF
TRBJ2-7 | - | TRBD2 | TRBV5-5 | TGTGCCAGCAGCTTGGTCCTAGCGGGGATCATCTACGAGCAGTACTTC | CASSLVLAGIIYEQYF
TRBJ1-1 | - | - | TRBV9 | TGTGCCAGCAGCGGTAGAGACGGAGGGAACACTGAAGCTTTCTTT | CASSGRDGGNTEAFF
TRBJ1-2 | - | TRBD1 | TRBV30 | TGTGCCTGGAGGACCCCGGGACAGGGGTATGGCTACACCTTC | CAWRTPGQGYGYTF
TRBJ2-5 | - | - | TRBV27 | TGTGCCAGCAGTTTATCCCGGGGTATGGAGACCCAGTACTTC | CASSLSRGMETQYF
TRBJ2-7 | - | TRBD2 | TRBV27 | TGTGCCAGCAGTTCGGGGGGTGCTTACGAGCAGTACTTC | CASSSGGAYEQYF
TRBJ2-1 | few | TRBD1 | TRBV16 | TGTGCCAGCAGCCATCGGACAGGGCTGAATGAGCAGTTCTTC | CASSHRTGLNEQFF
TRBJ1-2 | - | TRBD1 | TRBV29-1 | TGCAGCGTTGAAGAGACAGGGGTGAATGGCTACACCTTC | CSVEETGVNGYTF
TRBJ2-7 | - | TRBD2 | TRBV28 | TGTGCCAGCAGTCCCTACGCGTGGACTAGGCACTTC | CASSPYAWTRHF
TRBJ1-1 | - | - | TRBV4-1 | TGCGCCAGCAGCCCCACAGGGAGGGACACTGAAGCTTTCTTT | CASSPTGRDTEAFF
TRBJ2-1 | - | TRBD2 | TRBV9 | TGTGCCAGCAGCGGAGATAGCGGGAGATCTGAGCAGTTCTTC | CASSGDSGRSEQFF
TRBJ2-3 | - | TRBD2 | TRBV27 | TGTGCCAGCAGTTCCCCGTCGAGCCCGGGGGGGGATACGCAGTATTTT | CASSSPSSPGGDTQYF
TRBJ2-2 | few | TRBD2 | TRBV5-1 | TGCGCCAGCAGCTTACACAGCGGGAGAGGCACCGGGGAGCTGTTTTTT | CASSLHSGRGTGELFF
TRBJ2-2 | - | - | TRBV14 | TGTGCCAGCAGCCAAGATAGAGGCTCAGTGAACACCGGGGAGCTGTTTTTT | CASSQDRGSVNTGELFF
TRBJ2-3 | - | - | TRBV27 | TGTGCCAGCAGTTTATCGTGGAGTCTTACAGATACGCAGTATTTT | CASSLSWSLTDTQYF
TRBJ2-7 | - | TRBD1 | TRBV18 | TGTGCCAGCTCAGACCGGGACAGCTCCTACGAGCAGTACTTC | CASSDRDSSYEQYF
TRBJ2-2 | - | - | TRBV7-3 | TGTGCCAGCAGCTTAATGGCGGGCGCGAACACCGGGGAGCTGTTTTTT | CASSLMAGANTGELFF
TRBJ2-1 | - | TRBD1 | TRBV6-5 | TGTGCCAGCAGTGCCCTTGGACAGGGGCGTTATGAGCAGTTCTTC | CASSALGQGRYEQFF
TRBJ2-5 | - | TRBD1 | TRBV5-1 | TGCGCCAGCAGCTTGATTGGGGACAGGTTCCAAGAGACCCAGTACTTC | CASSLIGDRFQETQYF
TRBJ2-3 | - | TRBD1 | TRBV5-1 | TGCGCCAGCAGCTTGGGGACAGGGATCACAGATACGCAGTATTTT | CASSLGTGITDTQYF
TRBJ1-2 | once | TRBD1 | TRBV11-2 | TGTGCCAGCAGCTTATTATACTCGACAGGGGCTGGGGAGAGCTACACCTTC | CASSLLYSTGAGESYTF
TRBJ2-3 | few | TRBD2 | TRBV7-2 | TGTGCCAGCAGCTTAAGGGGCCTGCGGGGAGGGACGCAGTATTTT | CASSLRGLRGGTQYF
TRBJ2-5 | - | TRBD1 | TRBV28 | TGTGCCAGCAGCCCGAGGACAGGCCTCCTAGGAGAGACCCAGTACTTC | CASSPRTGLLGETQYF
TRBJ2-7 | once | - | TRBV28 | TGTGCCAGCAGTTTACAGGGCTACGAGCAGTACTTC | CASSLQGYEQYF
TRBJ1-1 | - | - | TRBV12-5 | TGTGCTAGTGGTTTTGGAGGGCAGAGGGGTGAAGCTTTCTTT | CASGFGGQRGEAFF
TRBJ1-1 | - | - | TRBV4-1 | TGCGCCAGCAGCCAAGCCCCGGGGAGGACTGAAGCTTTCTTT | CASSQAPGRTEAFF
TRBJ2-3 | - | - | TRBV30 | TGTGCCTGGAGTGGGGGAGCGGTGAGCACAGATACGCAGTATTTT | CAWSGGAVSTDTQYF
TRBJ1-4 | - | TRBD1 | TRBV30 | TGTGCCGGCACCCCCGGGACAGGGGGTCCTAATGAAAAACTGTTTTTT | CAGTPGTGGPNEKLFF
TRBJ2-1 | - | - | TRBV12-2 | TGTGCAAGTCGCTCGCCGCACGGCGGGAGGATGTTGTTCTTC | CASRSPHGGRMLFF
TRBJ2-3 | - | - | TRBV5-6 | TGTGCCAGCAGCTTGACAGGCTCTAGCACAGATACGCAGTATTTT | CASSLTGSSTDTQYF
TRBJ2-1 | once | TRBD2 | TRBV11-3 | TGTGCCAGCAGCGTGGGACTAGCGGGAGACCATGAGCAGTTCTTC | CASSVGLAGDHEQFF
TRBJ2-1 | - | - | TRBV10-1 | TGCGCCAGCAGTGGCGGGTCTAATGAGCAGTTCTTC | CASSGGSNEQFF